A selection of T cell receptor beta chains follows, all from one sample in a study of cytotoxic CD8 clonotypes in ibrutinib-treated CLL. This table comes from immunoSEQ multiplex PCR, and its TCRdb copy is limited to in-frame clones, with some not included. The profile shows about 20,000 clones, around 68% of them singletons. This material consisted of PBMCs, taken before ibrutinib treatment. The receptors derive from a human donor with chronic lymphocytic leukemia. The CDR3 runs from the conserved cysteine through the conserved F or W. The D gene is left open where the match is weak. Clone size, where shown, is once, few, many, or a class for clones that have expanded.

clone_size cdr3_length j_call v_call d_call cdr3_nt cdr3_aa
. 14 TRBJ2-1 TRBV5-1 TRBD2 TGCGCCAGCACCGGGACTAGCGGGAGCAATGAGCAGTTCTTC CASTGTSGSNEQFF
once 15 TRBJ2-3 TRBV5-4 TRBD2 TGTGCCAGCAGCTCTGGTAGCGGGAGTATAGATACGCAGTATTTT CASSSGSGSIDTQYF
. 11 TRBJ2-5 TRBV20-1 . TGCAGTGCCACGCGGGGAGAGACCCAGTACTTC CSATRGETQYF
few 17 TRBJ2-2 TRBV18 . TGTGCCAGCTCACCATACGGGACACAGACGAACACCGGGGAGCTGTTTTTT CASSPYGTQTNTGELFF
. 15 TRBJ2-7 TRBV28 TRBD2 TGTGCCAGCAGGAAGCTAGCGGGAGGACCCCACGAGCAGTACTTC CASRKLAGGPHEQYF
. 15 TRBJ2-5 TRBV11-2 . TGTGCCAGCAGCTTAGATGGGGGCACCCAAGAGACCCAGTACTTC CASSLDGGTQETQYF
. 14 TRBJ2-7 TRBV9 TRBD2 TGTGCCAGCAGCGTAGCACTAGCGGGAGGCCCGCAGTACTTC CASSVALAGGPQYF
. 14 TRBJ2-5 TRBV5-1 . TGCGCCAGCAGCTTTTTAACGGGACGAGAGACCCAGTACTTC CASSFLTGRETQYF
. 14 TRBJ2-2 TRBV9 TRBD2 TGTGCCAGCAGCGCTGGACTAGTAACCGGGGAGCTGTTTTTT CASSAGLVTGELFF
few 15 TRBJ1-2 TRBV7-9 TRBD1 TGTGCCAGCACCACGGACAGGGCGGCTAACTATGGCTACACCTTC CASTTDRAANYGYTF
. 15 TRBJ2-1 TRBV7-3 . TGTGCCAGCAGCTTATCGGCGGGATCCTACAATGAGCAGTTCTTC CASSLSAGSYNEQFF
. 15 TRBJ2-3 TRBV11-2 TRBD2 TGTGCCAGCAGCCCAACTAGCGGGCGCACAGATACGCAGTATTTT CASSPTSGRTDTQYF
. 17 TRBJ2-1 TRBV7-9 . TGTGCCAGCAGCTCGCGAACCCTAGCGAACTCCTACAATGAGCAGTTCTTC CASSSRTLANSYNEQFF
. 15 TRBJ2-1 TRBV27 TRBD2 TGTGCCAGCAGTATAGGACTAGCGGACTACAATGAGCAGTTCTTC CASSIGLADYNEQFF
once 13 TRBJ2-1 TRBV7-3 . TGTGCCAGCAGCCTCACTAGCAACAATGAGCAGTTCTTC CASSLTSNNEQFF
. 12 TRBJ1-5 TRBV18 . TGTGCCAGCTCCCCACCTAATCAGCCCCAGCATTTT CASSPPNQPQHF
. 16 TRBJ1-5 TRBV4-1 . TGCGCCAGCAGCCAAGAGGGGGGGGGCCCGATCAAGCCCCAGCATTTT CASSQEGGGPIKPQHF
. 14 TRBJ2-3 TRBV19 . TGTGCCAGTAGTACACGGACTGGGGGGGATACGCAGTATTTT CASSTRTGGDTQYF
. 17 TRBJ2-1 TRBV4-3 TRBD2 TGCGCCAGCAGCCAAGATATCGGACTAGCGGGAGTAAATGAGCAGTTCTTC CASSQDIGLAGVNEQFF
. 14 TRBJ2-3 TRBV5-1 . TGCGCCAGCAGCCCCGGGGGCCCGGGGGATACGCAGTATTTT CASSPGGPGDTQYF
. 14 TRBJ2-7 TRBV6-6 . TGTGCCAGCAGTAACCCAGGGCCCACCTACGAGCAGTACTTC CASSNPGPTYEQYF
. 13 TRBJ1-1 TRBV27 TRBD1 TGTGCCAGCAAAGACAGGGCACGCACTGAAGCTTTCTTT CASKDRARTEAFF
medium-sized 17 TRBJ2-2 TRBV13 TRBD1 TGTGCCAGCAGCCTCAACCCGGGACAGGGATTTTCCGGGGAGCTGTTTTTT CASSLNPGQGFSGELFF
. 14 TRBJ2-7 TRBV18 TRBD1 TGTGCCAGCTCACCAGGTCGACAGGGCTACGAGCAGTACTTC CASSPGRQGYEQYF
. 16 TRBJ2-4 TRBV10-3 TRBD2 TGTGCCATCAGTGAACAAGGGACTACGCCTCCAGTCATTCAGTACTTC CAISEQGTTPPVIQYF
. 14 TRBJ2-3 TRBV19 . TGTGCCAGTAGTATACTCGGGATAGGTGGTACGCAGTATTTT CASSILGIGGTQYF
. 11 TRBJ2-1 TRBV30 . TGTGCCTGGCAAACCGGGACAGAGCAGTTCTTC CAWQTGTEQFF
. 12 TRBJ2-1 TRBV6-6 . TGTGCCAGCAGTTACTCCTACAATGAGCAGTTCTTC CASSYSYNEQFF
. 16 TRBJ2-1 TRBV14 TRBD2 TGTGCCAGCAGCCAAGCTTCTAGCGGGAGGTACAATGAGCAGTTCTTC CASSQASSGRYNEQFF
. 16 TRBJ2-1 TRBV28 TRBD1 TGTGCCAGCAGTGAAAGGACAGGGGCCGGCTACAATGAGCAGTTCTTC CASSERTGAGYNEQFF
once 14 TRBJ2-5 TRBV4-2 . TGTGCCAGCAGCCAAGATCAGGCGCGGGAGACCCAGTACTTC CASSQDQARETQYF